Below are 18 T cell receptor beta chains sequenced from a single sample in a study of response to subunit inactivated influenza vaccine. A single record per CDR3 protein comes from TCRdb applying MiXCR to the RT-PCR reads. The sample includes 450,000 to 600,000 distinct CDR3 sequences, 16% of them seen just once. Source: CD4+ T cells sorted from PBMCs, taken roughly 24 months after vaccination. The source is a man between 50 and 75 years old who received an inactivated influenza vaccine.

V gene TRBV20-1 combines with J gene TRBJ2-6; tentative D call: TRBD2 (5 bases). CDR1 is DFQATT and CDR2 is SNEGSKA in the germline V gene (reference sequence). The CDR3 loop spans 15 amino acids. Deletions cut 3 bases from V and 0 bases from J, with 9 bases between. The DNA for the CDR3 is TGCAGTGCTAGTATGGGGAGCTCTGGGGCCAACGTCCTGACTTTC. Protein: CSASMGSSGANVLTF.

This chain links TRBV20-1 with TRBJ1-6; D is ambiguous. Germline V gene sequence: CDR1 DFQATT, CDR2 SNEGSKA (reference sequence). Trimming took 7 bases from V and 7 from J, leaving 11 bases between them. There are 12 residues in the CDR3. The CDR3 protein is CSGARLNSPLHF. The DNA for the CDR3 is TGCAGTGGGGCAAGACTAAATTCACCCCTCCACTTT.

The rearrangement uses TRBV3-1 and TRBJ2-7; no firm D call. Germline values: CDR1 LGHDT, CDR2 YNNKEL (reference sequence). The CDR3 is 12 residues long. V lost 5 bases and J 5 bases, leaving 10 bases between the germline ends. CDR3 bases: TGTGCCAGCAGCGAGCCCGGCCACGAGCAGTACTTC. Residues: CASSEPGHEQYF.

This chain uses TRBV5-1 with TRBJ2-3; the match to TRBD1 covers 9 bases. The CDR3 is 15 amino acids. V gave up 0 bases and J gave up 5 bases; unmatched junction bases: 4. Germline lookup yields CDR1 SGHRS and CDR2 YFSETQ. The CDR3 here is CASSLEQGAGDTQYF. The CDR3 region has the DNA TGCGCCAGCAGCTTGGAACAGGGGGCGGGAGATACGCAGTATTTT.

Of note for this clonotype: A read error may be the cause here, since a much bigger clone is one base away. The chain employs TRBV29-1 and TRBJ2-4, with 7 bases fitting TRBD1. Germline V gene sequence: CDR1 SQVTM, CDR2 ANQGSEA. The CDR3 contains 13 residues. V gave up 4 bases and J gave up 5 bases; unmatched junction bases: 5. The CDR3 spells CSVVGTVENIQYF. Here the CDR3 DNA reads TGCAGCGTTGTGGGGACAGTGGAAAACATTCAGTACTTC.

Here the CDR3 reads CASSPLEGTEAFF. The CDR3, as DNA: TGTGCCAGCAGTCCCCTTGAGGGCACAGAAGCTTTCTTT. The chain links TRBV12-3 or TRBV12-4 to TRBJ1-1; no clear D. This CDR3 is 13 amino acids long. With 5 bases removed from V and 8 bases from J, the gap between germline ends came to 15 bases.

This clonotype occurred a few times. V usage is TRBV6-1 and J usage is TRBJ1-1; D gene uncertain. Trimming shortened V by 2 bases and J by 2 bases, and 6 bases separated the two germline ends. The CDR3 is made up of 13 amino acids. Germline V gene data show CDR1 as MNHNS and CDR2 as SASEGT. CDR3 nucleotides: TGTGCCAGCAGTGAACAGGCAAACACTGAAGCTTTCTTT. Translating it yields CASSEQANTEAFF.

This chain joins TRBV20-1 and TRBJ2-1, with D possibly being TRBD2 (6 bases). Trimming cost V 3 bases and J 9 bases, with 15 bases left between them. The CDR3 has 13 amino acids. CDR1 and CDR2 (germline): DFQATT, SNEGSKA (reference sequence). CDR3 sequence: CSASGSADGEQFF. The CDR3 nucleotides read TGCAGTGCTAGCGGGAGCGCAGATGGTGAGCAGTTCTTC.

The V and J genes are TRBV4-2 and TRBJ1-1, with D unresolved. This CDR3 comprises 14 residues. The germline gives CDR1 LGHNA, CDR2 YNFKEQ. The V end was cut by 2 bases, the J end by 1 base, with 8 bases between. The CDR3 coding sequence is TGTGCCAGCAGCCAACCACCAGGGAACACTGAAGCTTTCTTT. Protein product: CASSQPPGNTEAFF.

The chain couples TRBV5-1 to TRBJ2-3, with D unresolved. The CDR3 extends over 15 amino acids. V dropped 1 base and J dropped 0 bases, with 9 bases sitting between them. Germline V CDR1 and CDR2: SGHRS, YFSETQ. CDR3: CASSLLTTSTDTQYF. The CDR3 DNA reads TGCGCCAGCAGCTTGCTGACAACCAGCACAGATACGCAGTATTTT. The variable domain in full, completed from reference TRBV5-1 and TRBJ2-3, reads KAGVTQTPRYLIKTRGQQVTLSCSPISGHRSVSWYQQTPGQGLQFLFEYFSETQRNKGNFPGRFSGRQFSNSRSEMNVSTLELGDSALYLCASSLLTTSTDTQYFGPGTRLTVL.

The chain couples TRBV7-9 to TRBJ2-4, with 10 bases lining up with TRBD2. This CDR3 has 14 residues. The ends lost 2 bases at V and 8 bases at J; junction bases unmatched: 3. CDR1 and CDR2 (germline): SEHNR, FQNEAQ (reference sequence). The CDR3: CASSLPSGSDIQYF. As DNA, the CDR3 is TGTGCCAGCAGCTTACCTAGCGGGAGCGACATTCAGTACTTC.

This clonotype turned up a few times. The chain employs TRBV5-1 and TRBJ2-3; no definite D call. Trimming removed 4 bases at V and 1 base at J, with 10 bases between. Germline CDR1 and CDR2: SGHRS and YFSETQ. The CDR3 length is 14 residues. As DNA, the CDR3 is TGCGCCAGCAGCCCCGGACCAGGCACAGATACGCAGTATTTT. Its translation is CASSPGPGTDTQYF.

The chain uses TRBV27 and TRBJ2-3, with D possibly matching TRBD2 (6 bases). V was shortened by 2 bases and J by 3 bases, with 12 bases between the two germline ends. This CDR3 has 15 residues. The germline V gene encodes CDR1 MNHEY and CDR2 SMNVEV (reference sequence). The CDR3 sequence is CASSLTRRGTDTQYF. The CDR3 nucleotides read TGTGCCAGCAGTTTAACCCGACGGGGGACAGATACGCAGTATTTT.

The CDR3 DNA follows: TGCGCCAGCAGCTTGTTGGCTAGCGGGGGTGGAGAGACCCAGTACTTC. Translation gives CASSLLASGGGETQYF. This chain links TRBV5-1 with TRBJ2-5; 10 bases agree with TRBD2. Unmatched junction bases numbered 7, after V lost 1 base and J lost 4 bases. Germline lookup yields CDR1 SGHRS and CDR2 YFSETQ. The CDR3 covers 16 residues.

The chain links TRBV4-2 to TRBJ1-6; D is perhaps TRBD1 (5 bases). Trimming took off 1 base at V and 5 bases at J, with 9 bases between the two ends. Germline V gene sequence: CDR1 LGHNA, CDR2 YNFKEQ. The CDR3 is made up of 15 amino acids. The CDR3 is CASSQGARDNSPLHF. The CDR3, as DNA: TGTGCCAGCAGCCAAGGAGCCAGGGATAATTCACCCCTCCACTTT.

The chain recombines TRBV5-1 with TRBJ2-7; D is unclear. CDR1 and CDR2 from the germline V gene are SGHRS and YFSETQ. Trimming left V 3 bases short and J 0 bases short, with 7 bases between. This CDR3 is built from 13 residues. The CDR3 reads CASSSQSSYEQYF. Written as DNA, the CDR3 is TGCGCCAGCAGCTCCCAGAGCTCCTACGAGCAGTACTTC.

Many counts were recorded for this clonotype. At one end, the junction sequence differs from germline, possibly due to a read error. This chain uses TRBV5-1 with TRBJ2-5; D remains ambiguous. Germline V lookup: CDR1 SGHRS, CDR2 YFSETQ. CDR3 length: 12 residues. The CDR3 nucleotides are TGTGCCAGCAGCTTAGACCAAGAGACCCAGTACTTC. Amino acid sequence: CASSLDQETQYF.

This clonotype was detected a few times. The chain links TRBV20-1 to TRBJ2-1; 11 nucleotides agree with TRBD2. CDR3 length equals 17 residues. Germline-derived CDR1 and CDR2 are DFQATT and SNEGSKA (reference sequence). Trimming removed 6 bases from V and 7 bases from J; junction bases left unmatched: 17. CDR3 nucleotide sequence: TGCAGTGCGTGGTCTCATAGCGGGAGGGCCAATGGGAATGAGCAGTTCTTC. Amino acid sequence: CSAWSHSGRANGNEQFF.